This T cell receptor beta chain was obtained from a study of T-cell memory formation after mild COVID-19. Study in general: Largely donor-specific TCR clusters were found. Study-wide points: The main location of contracting CD4+ clones was CM and EM, and that of contracting CD8+ clones was EMRA. Clones that shrank (day 15 to 85) were balanced CD4/CD8, whereas later expanders leaned CD4+.

Using constant-segment primers, 5'RACE produced TCR alpha and TCR beta cDNA libraries carrying sample barcodes and UMIs. One entry per CDR3 protein results from TCRdb running MiXCR on the 5' RACE reads. The repertoire includes fewer than 150,000 distinct CDR3 sequences, approximately 15% of them detected once, and roughly 5% sits in the top ten. The sample holds many counts of this clonotype. Its antigen is unidentified. Trimming at V came to 2 bases and at J to 9 bases, leaving 7 bases not matched to a gene. The CDR3 sequence is 14 residues long. From germline, CDR1 is SGHTA and CDR2 FQGNSA. This clonotype originated in a man younger than 35 who had mild COVID-19 (a few samples of this study predate the infection). Cell type and time point are not known. What was sequenced was PBMCs or a T cell subset sorted from them (not recorded which). The gene calls are TRBV7-2 and TRBJ2-7; 10 bases match TRBD2. The CDR3: CASSLRAGGPRQYF. DNA of the CDR3: TGTGCCAGCAGCTTAAGAGCGGGGGGGCCGCGGCAGTACTTC.